Presented here are 22 T cell receptor beta chains from one specimen sequenced in a study of Ad26.COV2.S vaccination and SARS-CoV-2 variants. Assay used: immunoSEQ multiplex PCR; TCRdb lists only in-frame clones, some missing. The data contain approximately 240,000 clones, approximately 87% of them singletons. The treatment here: 15 to 20 received Ad26.COV2.S at low or high dose, single or two shots; several received placebo; per-sample allocation not given. All samples were drawn on day 63, counting from the first vaccine or placebo injection. This specimen consisted of peripheral blood, obtained in a trial of Ad26.COV2.S vaccine versus placebo. Receptor source: a person between 18 and 60 years old who received the Ad26.COV2.S COVID-19 vaccine or a placebo.

The rearrangement uses TRBV18 and TRBJ2-1; 8 bases match TRBD2. V shed 3 bases, J shed 10 bases, and the junction held 17 bases outside the gene matches. The CDR3 covers 17 residues. Germline CDR1 reads KGHSH; CDR2 reads LQKENI. The CDR3 sequence is CASSPPRGGPQSSEQFF. The CDR3 DNA reads as TGTGCCAGCTCACCTCCCCGGGGGGGGCCCCAGTCATCCGAGCAGTTCTTC. Full variable domain (missing parts from reference TRBV18 and TRBJ2-1): NAGVMQNPRHLVRRRGQEARLRCSPMKGHSHVYWYRQLPEEGLKFMVYLQKENIIDESGMPKERFSAEFPKEGPSILRIQQVVRGDSAAYFCASSPPRGGPQSSEQFFGPGTRLTVL.

The J gene is TRBJ2-2, the V gene TRBV6-5, with D unclear. This CDR3 has 14 amino acids. CDR1 MNHEY and CDR2 SVGAGI come from the germline V gene. The V and J ends lost 4 bases and 0 bases respectively, with 6 bases between them. The CDR3 loop is CASSSSTNTGELFF. The CDR3 DNA sequence: TGTGCCAGCAGTTCATCTACGAACACCGGGGAGCTGTTTTTT.

This CDR3 reads CASSPVPGEVGNIQYF. For the CDR3, the DNA is TGTGCCAGCTCACCAGTTCCGGGGGAGGTTGGAAACATTCAGTACTTC. The V gene is TRBV18, the J gene TRBJ2-4, with D possibly being TRBD2 (6 bases). V lost 2 bases and J 6 bases, leaving 17 bases between the germline ends. The CDR3 contains 16 residues. The germline V gene has CDR1 KGHSH and CDR2 LQKENI.

The genes are TRBV19 and TRBJ1-1; TRBD1 aligns across 7 bases. CDR1 LNHDA and CDR2 SQIVND come from the germline V gene (reference sequence). Losses at the gene ends were 5 bases for V and 7 bases for J; bases not matched to a gene: 7. This CDR3 comprises 13 residues. CDR3 sequence: CASSQTGEGEAFF. The CDR3 DNA is TGTGCCAGTAGTCAAACAGGGGAGGGTGAAGCTTTCTTT.

The genes are TRBV5-4 and TRBJ2-7, with TRBD1 matching 8 bases. V trimming: 0 bases; J trimming: 5 bases; junction bases outside the gene matches: 4. Germline CDR1 and CDR2: SGHNT and YYREEE (reference sequence). This CDR3 has 14 residues. The CDR3 is CASSLGDRGHEQYF. CDR3 sequence (DNA): TGTGCCAGCAGCTTGGGTGACAGGGGACACGAGCAGTACTTC.

The chain is built from TRBV3-1 (or the pseudogene TRBV3-2) and TRBJ2-4, with 13 bases fitting TRBD2. The CDR3 covers 19 residues. V trimming: 0 bases; J trimming: 0 bases; junction bases outside the gene matches: 5. Germline V gene lookup returns CDR1 LGHDT and CDR2 YNNKEL (reference sequence). The CDR3 protein is CASSQDRLAGGLAKNIQYF. The CDR3 DNA follows: TGTGCCAGCAGCCAAGACAGACTAGCGGGGGGCTTAGCCAAAAACATTCAGTACTTC.

This chain joins TRBV7-2 and TRBJ1-2; D may be TRBD1 (5 bases). The CDR3 runs to 17 residues. From germline, CDR1 is SGHTA and CDR2 FQGNSA. Trimming left V 5 bases short and J 0 bases short, with 19 bases between. CDR3: CASSRPGTPEANYGYTF. Written as DNA, the CDR3 is TGTGCCAGCAGCCGTCCCGGGACCCCTGAAGCTAACTATGGCTACACCTTC.

There are a few counts of this clone. The chain uses TRBV7-9 and TRBJ1-5; weak D call: TRBD1 (5 bases). This CDR3 comprises 15 residues. Germline assignment: CDR1 SEHNR and CDR2 FQNEAQ (reference sequence). With 6 bases removed from V and 0 bases from J, the gap between germline ends came to 12 bases. DNA of the CDR3: TGTGCCAGCAGTTCCGGGGGAATTAGCAATCAGCCCCAGCATTTT. Its translation: CASSSGGISNQPQHF.

This clone was seen more than once but under ten times. CDR3 in amino acids: CASSPAPGGGSPLHF. In DNA form, the CDR3 reads TGTGCCAGCAGCCCCGCTCCAGGGGGCGGTTCACCCCTCCACTTT. The gene calls are TRBV3-1 (or the pseudogene TRBV3-2) and TRBJ1-6, with 8 bases matching TRBD1. J gave up 9 bases and V 4 bases, and 8 bases lay outside the gene matches. CDR1 and CDR2 (germline): LGHDT, YNNKEL (reference sequence). The CDR3 runs 15 residues.

In DNA form, the CDR3 reads TGCAGCGTCGAGTCAGGGGGCGGGTACGAGCAGTACTTC. Its protein is CSVESGGGYEQYF. The V and J genes are TRBV29-1 and TRBJ2-7, with 8 positions matching TRBD1. Germline values: CDR1 SQVTM, CDR2 ANQGSEA. The V and J ends lost 6 bases and 4 bases, in that order; junction bases with no gene match: 8. This CDR3 region has 13 residues.

The chain is built from TRBV18 and TRBJ1-3, with a tentative D call TRBD1 (5 bases). V gave up 3 bases and J gave up 0 bases, with 12 bases separating them. Germline V CDR1 and CDR2: KGHSH, LQKENI. This CDR3 region has 16 residues. The CDR3 nucleotides read TGTGCCAGCTCACCTAAGGGGTACGTCTCTGGAAACACCATATATTTT. Protein product: CASSPKGYVSGNTIYF.

This chain links TRBV19 with TRBJ2-7; no firm D call. The CDR3 spans 13 residues. Trimming shortened V by 6 bases and J by 4 bases, and 13 bases separated the two germline ends. CDR1 and CDR2 (germline): LNHDA, SQIVND (reference sequence). The CDR3 nucleotides read TGTGCCAGTAGCCCGGCAGACTTATACGAGCAGTACTTC. This translates into CASSPADLYEQYF.

In this sample, this clone turned up once. The J gene is TRBJ1-5, the V gene TRBV6-2 or TRBV6-3; 8 bases agree with TRBD1. V gave up 5 bases and J gave up 11 bases; unmatched junction bases: 14. Germline V gives CDR1 MNHEY, CDR2 SVGEGT. The CDR3 has 15 amino acids. The CDR3 DNA reads as TGTGCCAGCAGTGCGACAGGGGCTCCCCCAAGGGCCCAGCATTTT. It specifies CASSATGAPPRAQHF.

The chain has TRBV3-1 (or the pseudogene TRBV3-2) and TRBJ2-7; D may match TRBD1 or TRBD2 (5 bases each). With 6 bases removed from V and 4 bases from J, the gap between germline ends came to 22 bases. Germline V gives CDR1 LGHDT, CDR2 YNNKEL (reference sequence). CDR3 length: 16 residues. The chain's CDR3 is CASRAGTQSGWYEQYF. The CDR3 nucleotides read TGTGCCAGCAGAGCAGGGACCCAGAGTGGATGGTACGAGCAGTACTTC.

This clone was detected only once. The V call is TRBV9, the J call TRBJ2-1, with 10 nucleotides matching TRBD1. CDR3 length equals 16 residues. Germline assignment: CDR1 SGDLS and CDR2 YYNGEE. The junction had 8 bases not matched to a gene; V was cut back by 3 bases and J by 5 bases. The CDR3 nucleotides are TGTGCCAGCAGCGCCCACCGGGACAGGGGTAACAATGAGCAGTTCTTC. It is translated as CASSAHRDRGNNEQFF.

The gene calls are TRBV6-5 and TRBJ1-1, with TRBD1 matching over 7 bases. The CDR3 contains 13 residues. CDR1 MNHEY and CDR2 SVGAGI come from the germline V gene. V lost 6 bases and J lost 5; bases outside the gene matches: 6. Here the CDR3 reads CASRETGKTEAFF. CDR3 sequence (DNA): TGTGCCAGCAGGGAGACAGGGAAAACTGAAGCTTTCTTT.

About this clone: The same CDR3 also results from other DNA sequences found in this sample. This chain links TRBV4-1 with TRBJ1-4; 8 bases line up with TRBD1. The CDR3 sequence is 18 residues long. V gave up 4 bases and J gave up 4 bases; unmatched junction bases: 14. Germline V gene sequence: CDR1 MGHRA, CDR2 YSYEKL. The chain's CDR3 is CASSPPWDRSRGNEKLFF. CDR3 bases: TGCGCCAGCAGCCCCCCTTGGGACAGGTCACGGGGTAATGAAAAACTGTTTTTT.

CDR3 in amino acids: CASSLTGGSTDTQYF. DNA of the CDR3: TGTGCCAGCAGCTTAACCGGCGGTAGCACAGATACGCAGTATTTT. The V and J genes are TRBV7-3 and TRBJ2-3; unclear D gene. The germline CDR1 and CDR2 sequences are SGHTA and FQGTGA. Trimming took off 0 bases at V and 0 bases at J, with 7 bases between the two ends. The CDR3 has 15 amino acids. The full variable domain, rest sourced from reference TRBV7-3 and TRBJ2-3, is GAGVSQTPSNKVTEKGKYVELRCDPISGHTALYWYRQSLGQGPEFLIYFQGTGAADDSGLPNDRFFAVRPEGSVSTLKIQRTERGDSAVYLCASSLTGGSTDTQYFGPGTRLTVL.

The rearrangement links TRBV5-5 to TRBJ2-3; the match to TRBD2 covers 8 bases. V lost 2 bases, J lost 6 bases, and 14 bases stayed unmatched. The CDR3 loop spans 17 amino acids. In germline, CDR1 is SGHKS, CDR2 YYEKEE (reference sequence). CDR3 loop: CASSLHGSSGSLDTQYF. CDR3 nucleotide sequence: TGTGCCAGCAGCTTACATGGTTCCAGCGGGAGCTTGGATACGCAGTATTTT.

The rearrangement links TRBV14 to TRBJ2-5; weak D call: TRBD2 (5 bases). This CDR3 has 14 amino acids. Trimming took 1 base from V and 5 from J, leaving 11 bases between them. Germline V gene lookup returns CDR1 SGHDN and CDR2 FVKESK. The chain's CDR3 is CASSQVGREETQYF. In DNA form, the CDR3 reads TGTGCCAGCAGCCAAGTTGGTAGGGAGGAGACCCAGTACTTC. The whole variable domain, filled in from reference TRBV14 and TRBJ2-5, reads EAGVTQFPSHSVIEKGQTVTLRCDPISGHDNLYWYRRVMGKEIKFLLHFVKESKQDESGMPNNRFLAERTGGTYSTLKVQPAELEDSGVYFCASSQVGREETQYFGPGTRLLVL.

The V gene is TRBV18, the J gene TRBJ1-2; TRBD1 matches 8 bases. The germline gives CDR1 KGHSH, CDR2 LQKENI. V was pared by 4 bases and J by 0 bases, with 7 bases of the junction left unmatched. CDR3 length: 16 amino acids. CDR3 sequence: CASSLTGTGANYGYTF. CDR3 sequence (DNA): TGTGCCAGCTCACTGACCGGGACAGGAGCTAACTATGGCTACACCTTC.

This clone was found once. CDR3: CASSLIGAGFEQYF. The CDR3, as DNA: TGTGCCAGCAGCTTAATCGGGGCAGGCTTTGAGCAGTACTTC. V usage is TRBV7-9 and J usage is TRBJ2-7, with D perhaps being TRBD1 or TRBD2 (5 bases each). CDR1 and CDR2 (germline): SEHNR, FQNEAQ (reference sequence). V was shortened by 2 bases and J by 7 bases, with 15 bases between the two germline ends. The CDR3 is 14 amino acids.